The T cell receptor (beta chain) described here comes from a study of T cell repertoires in cytomegalovirus infection. Study in general: Shared public TCR beta signatures pointed to both CMV infection and a matching HLA type.

TCRdb processed the reads anew with MiXCR; each CDR3 protein has one entry. The repertoire holds about 450,000 distinct CDR3 sequences, with roughly a third as singletons. Study-wide findings and caveats: Identification of carriers of CMV plus the relevant HLA was achieved through cumulative public TCR beta family frequency.

V was clipped by 1 base and J by 2 bases, with 9 bases between them. Looked up from germline, CDR1 is MGHRA and CDR2 is YSYEKL. This CDR3 spans 15 amino acids. To note about this clonotype: Its antigen remains unknown.

The sequencing input was PBMCs. This TCR was recovered from a human donor in good health (CMV status not recorded). Some clones in this sample may be carry-over from other donors' samples. The V gene is TRBV4-1, the J gene TRBJ1-5, with TRBD1 as a possible D gene (5 bases). This chain's CDR3 is CASSQAGFRNQPQHF. The CDR3 DNA reads TGCGCCAGCAGCCAAGCAGGGTTTCGCAATCAGCCCCAGCATTTT.